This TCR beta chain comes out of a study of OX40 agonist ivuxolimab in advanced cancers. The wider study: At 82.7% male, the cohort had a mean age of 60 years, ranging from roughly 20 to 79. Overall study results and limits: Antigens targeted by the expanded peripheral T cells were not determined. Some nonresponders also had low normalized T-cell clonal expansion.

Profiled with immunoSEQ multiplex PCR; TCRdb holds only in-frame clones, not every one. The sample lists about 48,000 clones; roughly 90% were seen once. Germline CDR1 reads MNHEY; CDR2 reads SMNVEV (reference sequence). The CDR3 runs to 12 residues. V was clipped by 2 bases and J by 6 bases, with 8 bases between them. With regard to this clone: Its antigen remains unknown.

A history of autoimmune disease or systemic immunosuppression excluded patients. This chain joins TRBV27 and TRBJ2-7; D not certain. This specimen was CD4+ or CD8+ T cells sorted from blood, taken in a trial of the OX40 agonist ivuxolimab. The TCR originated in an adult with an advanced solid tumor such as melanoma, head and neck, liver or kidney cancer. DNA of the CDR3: TGTGCCAGCAGTTTAGGGGTAGGCGAGCAGTACTTC. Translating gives CASSLGVGEQYF.